A single sample gave rise to the 26 T cell receptor beta chains below, sequenced in a study of response to subunit inactivated influenza vaccine. MiXCR was run by TCRdb on the RT-PCR reads, yielding one entry per CDR3 protein. Among about 650,000 distinct CDR3 sequences listed, 15% to 19% were seen once. The source was PBMCs from blood, collected 11 to 12 days after vaccination. These receptors all stem from a man over 45 who received an inactivated influenza vaccine.

This clonotype has at least ten counts. The V call is TRBV4-3, the J call TRBJ2-5, with D unclear. Germline loops: CDR1 LGHNA, CDR2 YSLEER. The V gene lost 3 bases and the J gene lost 1 base, with 6 bases spanning the gap. This CDR3 region has 13 residues. Here the CDR3 reads CASSQALQETQYF. The DNA for the CDR3 is TGCGCCAGCAGCCAGGCACTCCAAGAGACCCAGTACTTC.

This clonotype was observed a handful of times. The chain employs TRBV12-3 or TRBV12-4 and TRBJ2-2, with D hard to call. The CDR3 runs 14 residues. The germline V and J ends were trimmed by 3 bases and 6 bases, with 11 bases remaining between them. CDR3 sequence: CASSFQGGAGELFF. The CDR3 nucleotides read TGTGCCAGCAGTTTTCAAGGCGGCGCCGGGGAGCTGTTTTTT.

The chain couples TRBV6-2 or TRBV6-3 to TRBJ2-7; 8 nucleotides agree with TRBD1. Germline CDR1 reads MNHEY; CDR2 reads SVGEGT. The trim removed 6 bases at V and 3 bases at J, leaving 7 bases unmatched. The CDR3 loop spans 14 amino acids. CDR3 sequence reads: CASRRIDRGYEQYF. CDR3 nucleotides: TGTGCCAGCAGACGGATAGACAGGGGCTACGAGCAGTACTTC.

The chain links TRBV7-8 to TRBJ1-5, with D possibly TRBD1 on 5 matching bases. The CDR3 has 17 amino acids. V shed 0 bases and J shed 6 bases, with 18 bases lying between them. CDR1 and CDR2 (germline): SGHVS, FQNEAQ. The CDR3 protein is CASSLAWVPRVSQPQHF. CDR3 DNA: TGTGCCAGCAGCTTAGCTTGGGTCCCCAGGGTTTCTCAGCCCCAGCATTTT. Using reference TRBV7-8 and TRBJ1-5 for the parts outside the CDR3, the full variable domain is GAGVSQSPRYKVAKRGQDVALRCDPISGHVSLFWYQQALGQGPEFLTYFQNEAQLDKSGLPSDRFFAERPEGSVSTLKIQRTQQEDSAVYLCASSLAWVPRVSQPQHFGDGTRLSIL.

The chain combines TRBV28 with TRBJ2-1; 9 positions match TRBD2. The CDR3 is made up of 17 amino acids. Germline loops: CDR1 MDHEN, CDR2 SYDVKM. The ends lost 1 base at V and 7 bases at J; junction bases unmatched: 11. CDR3 coding DNA: TGTGCCAGCAGTTTATTTGGACGGTCTAGCGGGACTAATGAGCAGTTCTTC. Protein sequence: CASSLFGRSSGTNEQFF.

The rearrangement uses TRBV12-3 or TRBV12-4 and TRBJ1-5; D is unclear. The V end was cut by 5 bases, the J end by 9 bases, with 17 bases between. The CDR3 spans 14 residues. The CDR3 protein is CASSIGGPFPPQHF. CDR3 sequence (DNA): TGTGCCAGCAGTATAGGCGGCCCTTTTCCGCCCCAGCATTTT.

This chain uses TRBV30 with TRBJ2-6; no reliable D call. The germline V and J ends were trimmed by 0 bases and 2 bases, with 11 bases remaining between them. In germline, CDR1 is GTSNPN, CDR2 SVGIG (reference sequence). The CDR3 extends over 16 amino acids. CDR3 in DNA: TGTGCCTGGAGTGTACGGTTAGGGACTGGGGCCAACGTCCTGACTTTC. It codes for CAWSVRLGTGANVLTF. The full variable domain, in which reference TRBV30 and TRBJ2-6 provide the parts outside the CDR3, is SQTIHQWPATLVQPVGSPLSLECTVEGTSNPNLYWYRQAAGRGLQLLFYSVGIGQISSEVPQNLSASRPQDRQFILSSKKLLLSDSGFYLCAWSVRLGTGANVLTFGAGSRLTVL.

This clonotype was counted only a few times. The chain couples TRBV12-3 or TRBV12-4 to TRBJ1-4; D possibly corresponds to TRBD1 (5 bases). V dropped 2 bases and J dropped 3 bases, with 16 bases sitting between them. The length of the CDR3 is 17 residues. This chain's CDR3 is CASSLSGRVISNEKLFF. The CDR3 coding sequence is TGTGCCAGCAGTTTATCAGGCAGGGTGATTTCTAATGAAAAACTGTTTTTT.

This clonotype was observed many times. The CDR3 region has the DNA TGTGCCAGCAGCGCAGGGGGCGGGGGCAATCAGCCCCAGCATTTT. Its protein is CASSAGGGGNQPQHF. The chain has TRBV9 and TRBJ1-5, with 8 bases that match TRBD1. The V gene's germline CDR1 is SGDLS and CDR2 YYNGEE. This CDR3 contains 15 residues. Trimming cost V 3 bases and J 2 bases; bases outside gene matches: 4.

The chain is built from TRBV3-1 and TRBJ2-1, with 7 bases aligning to TRBD1. Germline V gives CDR1 LGHDT, CDR2 YNNKEL (reference sequence). V lost 5 bases, J lost 3 bases, and 10 bases stayed unmatched. The CDR3 is made up of 16 amino acids. CDR3 nucleotides: TGTGCCAGCAGCTCCCAGGGGGTCGCGCTCTACAATGAGCAGTTCTTC. It is translated as CASSSQGVALYNEQFF.

The chain combines TRBV10-2 with TRBJ1-1; D is unclear. Germline CDR1 WSHSY, CDR2 SAAADI. V shed 2 bases and J shed 4 bases, with 5 bases lying between them. This CDR3 has 12 amino acids. Written as DNA, the CDR3 is TGCGCCAGCAGTGAGGGAATCACTGAAGCTTTCTTT. It translates to CASSEGITEAFF.

This sequence joins TRBV20-1 and TRBJ2-7, with D unresolved. CDR1 is DFQATT and CDR2 is SNEGSKA in the germline V gene (reference sequence). V lost 0 bases to trimming and J lost 1 base, with 7 bases between them. The CDR3 extends over 13 amino acids. CDR3 sequence reads: CSARDNYSYEQYF. The DNA for the CDR3 is TGCAGTGCTAGAGACAACTATTCCTACGAGCAGTACTTC.

The chain employs TRBV28 and TRBJ1-2; TRBD1 aligns across 8 bases. J lost 7 bases, V lost 4 bases, and 8 bases had no gene match. From germline, CDR1 is MDHEN and CDR2 SYDVKM. CDR3 length equals 14 residues. This chain's CDR3 is CASSSGGQGGGYTF. CDR3 nucleotide sequence: TGTGCCAGCAGTTCCGGAGGACAGGGCGGTGGCTACACCTTC.

This clonotype showed up just a few times. The chain links TRBV29-1 to TRBJ2-5, with 8 bases aligning to TRBD1. CDR3 length: 12 amino acids. The germline CDR1 and CDR2 sequences are SQVTM and ANQGSEA. The V segment lost 6 bases and the J segment 5 bases; nucleotides outside the gene matches: 5. The DNA of the CDR3 is TGCAGCGTGTCTACAGGGGGGGAGACCCAGTACTTC. Amino acid sequence: CSVSTGGETQYF. Full variable domain (rest looked up from reference TRBV29-1 and TRBJ2-5): SAVISQKPSRDICQRGTSLTIQCQVDSQVTMMFWYRQQPGQSLTLIATANQGSEATYESGFVIDKFPISRPNLTFSTLTVSNMSPEDSSIYLCSVSTGGETQYFGPGTRLLVL.

The chain combines TRBV4-3 with TRBJ2-2, with D possibly matching TRBD1 (6 bases). CDR1 is LGHNA and CDR2 is YSLEER in the germline V gene. CDR3 length: 15 residues. The ends were cut back, 2 bases at V and 3 bases at J, with 10 bases in the middle. The CDR3 sequence is CASSQRHRDTGELFF. The CDR3 DNA reads TGCGCCAGCAGCCAACGACACAGGGACACCGGGGAGCTGTTTTTT.

There are many counts of this clonotype. J is TRBJ2-1 and V is TRBV20-1; 8 bases fit TRBD2. CDR1 is DFQATT, CDR2 SNEGSKA, per germline (reference sequence). Trimming at V came to 0 bases and at J to 8 bases, leaving 12 bases not matched to a gene. The CDR3 runs to 16 residues. CDR3 sequence reads: CSARDPLAGRDDEQFF. The CDR3 DNA reads as TGCAGTGCTAGAGACCCTTTAGCGGGAAGGGATGATGAGCAGTTCTTC.

This clonotype was picked up a small number of times. The chain combines TRBV4-2 with TRBJ2-1; the match to TRBD2 covers 13 bases. This CDR3 contains 17 residues. Germline loops: CDR1 LGHNA, CDR2 YNFKEQ. Trimming removed 4 bases from V and 7 bases from J; junction bases left unmatched: 10. CDR3: CASSRVQLAGGPNEQFF. The CDR3 nucleotides read TGTGCCAGCAGCCGGGTCCAACTAGCGGGAGGGCCGAATGAGCAGTTCTTC.

This chain connects TRBV24-1 to TRBJ2-3; perhaps TRBD2 as D (6 bases). Per germline, CDR1 KGHDR and CDR2 SFDVKD. V lost 1 base to trimming and J lost 6 bases, with 13 bases between them. The CDR3 contains 15 residues. For the CDR3, the DNA is TGTGCCACCAGTGATTTTCGGGAGTCCCCTGATACGCAGTATTTT. Amino acid sequence: CATSDFRESPDTQYF.

This chain connects TRBV6-2 or TRBV6-3 to TRBJ1-2, with D perhaps TRBD1 (6 bases). Germline-derived CDR1 and CDR2 are MNHEY and SVGEGT. V lost 7 bases, J lost 4 bases, and 22 bases lay in between. The CDR3 is 16 residues long. The chain's CDR3 is CASTHLGRGTRYGYTF. CDR3 in DNA: TGTGCCAGCACCCATCTTGGCAGGGGTACCCGCTATGGCTACACCTTC.

CDR3 protein: CASSQGDRYGYTF. CDR3 DNA: TGTGCCAGCAGCCAAGGGGACAGATATGGCTACACCTTC. The rearrangement joins TRBV3-1 to TRBJ1-2, with 7 bases identical to TRBD1. The CDR3 runs 13 residues. The V gene end was trimmed by 1 base and the J gene end by 5 bases; junction bases not matched to a gene: 1. CDR1 and CDR2 (germline): LGHDT, YNNKEL (reference sequence).

There are a few counts of this clonotype. The V call is TRBV20-1, the J call TRBJ1-4, with 11 bases matching TRBD1. There are 14 residues in the CDR3. With 5 bases clipped from V and 7 bases from J, the junction kept 6 bases outside the gene matches. Germline CDR1 DFQATT, CDR2 SNEGSKA (reference sequence). DNA of the CDR3: TGCAGTGCTCGATACGGGACAGGGGGTGAAAAACTGTTTTTT. This translates into CSARYGTGGEKLFF.

This chain uses TRBV20-1 with TRBJ2-2; weak D call: TRBD2 (7 bases). V was pared by 6 bases and J by 4 bases, with 18 bases between. CDR1 is DFQATT, CDR2 SNEGSKA, per germline (reference sequence). The CDR3 covers 15 residues. CDR3 region: CSASRGPLITGELFF. In DNA, the CDR3 is TGCAGTGCGTCGCGGGGGCCGCTGATCACCGGGGAGCTGTTTTTT.

This clonotype was found many times. This chain uses TRBV20-1 with TRBJ2-7; possibly TRBD1 for D (5 bases). CDR3 size: 12 residues. V was clipped by 3 bases and J by 4 bases, with 10 bases between them. CDR1 and CDR2 (germline): DFQATT, SNEGSKA (reference sequence). CDR3 coding DNA: TGCAGTGCTAGTCCCAGGGAATACGAGCAGTACTTC. The encoded protein is CSASPREYEQYF.

The gene calls are TRBV13 and TRBJ1-1; TRBD1 might be the D (5 bases). The CDR3 contains 15 residues. V lost 5 bases and J 1 base, leaving 14 bases between the germline ends. Germline CDR1 is PRHDT and CDR2 is FYEKMQ (reference sequence). The CDR3 DNA follows: TGTGCCAGCAGCGCAACGCCGGGACCGAACACTGAAGCTTTCTTT. This sequence encodes CASSATPGPNTEAFF. The variable domain in full, with the rest retrieved from reference TRBV13 and TRBJ1-1, is AAGVIQSPRHLIKEKRETATLKCYPIPRHDTVYWYQQGPGQDPQFLISFYEKMQSDKGSIPDRFSAQQFSDYHSELNMSSLELGDSALYFCASSATPGPNTEAFFGQGTRLTVV.

Only one count was recorded for this clonotype. V usage is TRBV27 and J usage is TRBJ1-6; D uncertain. Trimming left V 5 bases short and J 8 bases short, with 10 bases between. Germline V gene sequence: CDR1 MNHEY, CDR2 SMNVEV (reference sequence). The CDR3 length is 13 residues. The CDR3 protein is CASSPWVDSPLHF. DNA for the CDR3: TGTGCCAGCAGTCCTTGGGTGGATTCACCCCTCCACTTT.

The CDR3: CASSFDGGPYEQYF. CDR3 DNA: TGTGCCAGCAGTTTTGACGGGGGGCCCTACGAGCAGTACTTC. This chain uses TRBV7-2 with TRBJ2-7; tentative D call: TRBD2 (7 bases). The CDR3 totals 14 residues. CDR1 and CDR2 (germline): SGHTA, FQGNSA. With 6 bases removed from V and 2 bases from J, the gap between germline ends came to 14 bases.